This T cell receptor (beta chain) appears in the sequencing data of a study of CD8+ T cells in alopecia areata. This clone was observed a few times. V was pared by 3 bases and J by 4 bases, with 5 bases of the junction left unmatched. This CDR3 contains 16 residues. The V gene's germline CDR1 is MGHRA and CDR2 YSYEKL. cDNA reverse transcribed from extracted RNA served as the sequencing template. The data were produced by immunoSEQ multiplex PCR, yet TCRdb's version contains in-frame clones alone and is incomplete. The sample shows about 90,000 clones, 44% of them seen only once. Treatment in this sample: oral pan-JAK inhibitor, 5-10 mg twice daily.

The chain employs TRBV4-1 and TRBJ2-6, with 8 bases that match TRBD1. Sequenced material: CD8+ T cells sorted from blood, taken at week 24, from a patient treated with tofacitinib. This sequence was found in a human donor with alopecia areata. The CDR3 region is CASSQQGAWGANVLTF. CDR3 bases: TGCGCCAGCAGCCAGCAGGGGGCGTGGGGGGCCAACGTCCTGACTTTC.